This T cell receptor (beta chain) was retrieved from a study of memory CD4+ T cells and cytomegalovirus serostatus (dated by TCRdb to about 2019). The study in broad terms: The cohort included approximately 35 healthy adults from Belgium, of whom 9 were CMV seropositive and 24 were CMV seronegative. The study sequenced CD4+ memory TCRbeta repertoires of a Belgian cohort with known cytomegalovirus serostatus to replicate a published TCR-based CMV serostatus classifier. Summary of the overall study and its limitations: Only CD4+CD45RO+ memory cells were sequenced, unlike the original study, which covered naive and memory CD4+ and CD8+ populations. On the Belgian cohort, the classifier built on the original framework reached a median bootstrapped AUC of roughly 0.94, with a 95% CI of 0.76-1.00. For predicting CMV serostatus, the median bootstrapped AUC was about 0.96 using the original framework and approximately 0.91 using a US-trained random forest. The results were read as suggesting that the CMV-associated TCR signature is, for the most part, present in the CD4+ memory repertoire. Among the 164 previously reported CMV-associated TCRbeta sequences, 67 showed up in the CD4+ memory repertoires, with each one found in between one and five individuals.

A FACSAria II was used to sort memory CD4+ T cells, defined as single viable CD3+CD4+CD8-CD45RO+ cells. To determine CMV serostatus, a Roche Elecsys assay was used that detects serum IgG against CMV pp150, pp28, p38 and p52. After the samples were thawed, total CD4+ T cells were enriched through positive selection using CD4 magnetic microbeads. The samples came from a separate study whose specific focus was interrogating the CD4+ T cell memory repertoire. Peripheral blood mononuclear cells were isolated and cryopreserved according to standard operating procedures, and serum was kept at -80 degrees C. Staining used CD3-PerCP (BW264/56), CD4-APC (RPA-T4), CD45RO-PE (UCHT1) and CD8-Pacific Orange (3B5) antibodies, with Sytox blue excluding non-viable cells. CDR1 and CDR2, per the germline V gene, are MNHEY and SVGAGI. The CDR3, from cysteine to phenylalanine, totals 13 residues. Only CDR3 DNA remains: 39 bases, in frame from the first base. V is pared back by 6 bases and J by 0 bases, with 8 bases lying between the germline termini.

Genomic DNA was extracted from sorted cells with the Quick-DNA Microprep Kit. Amplification of TCRbeta DNA was done with the immunoSEQ hsTCRbeta kit, following the protocol from the manufacturer. An Illumina MiSeq instrument was used to sequence the TCRbeta libraries. The authors' pipeline ran thus. Once out-of-frame sequences had been removed, 2,204,828 distinct TCRbeta sequences were left, which works out to an average of about 66,813 per individual. Each individual was scored by the count of 164 previously reported CMV-associated TCRbeta sequences and the total productive distinct TCRbeta count. A beta-binomial model was reimplemented in Python, and scikit-learn random forests with default parameters were trained on data from the US cohort. Classifier performance on the Belgian cohort was reported as the median AUC with percentile confidence intervals calculated over 10,000 bootstrap iterations. Imported from immuneACCESS, the table was reduced by TCRdb to in-frame sequences with V and J called. These copies leave out some clones; in studies compared against another copy, an unresolved V gene accounts for under half, and the cause of the remainder is not known. Clone size and V and J calls were adopted from that table, with D and trimming inferred from the DNA. For this sample there are 40,000 to 45,000 clones; 75% to 85% appear just once. Approximately 0.73% of the sample lies in the top ten.

In the case of this clone: This receptor's antigen is unknown. No much larger clone is present one base from it, and per-base qualities are unavailable.

The specimen sequenced was memory CD4+ T cells from blood. This TCR was recovered from an adult in good health and CMV-seronegative. Here the chain combines TRBV6-5 and TRBJ1-1; no confident D gene assignment can be made. The CDR3 reads as follows: CASSRTLNTEAFF. The base sequence is TGTGCCAGCAGCCGAACGTTGAACACTGAAGCTTTCTTT.